Sequencing of this TCR beta chain was carried out in a study of T cells in Graves' hyperthyroidism and ophthalmopathy. This clonotype has only a few counts. RNA transcripts yielded amplified TCR beta CDR3 regions. Using the HTBI primer set, a first-round RT-PCR was run on the TCR CDR3. TCRdb used MiXCR to reprocess the multiplex PCR reads, holding one entry per CDR3 protein. This table has around 270,000 distinct CDR3 sequences, roughly 20% appearing once. The sequencing input was blood. This clonotype originated in a man aged 45-60 years with Graves' ophthalmopathy.

CDR3 nucleotides: TGTGCCAGCAGCTTATCCGAAGCTGGGGCCAACGTCCTGACTTTC. Its protein product is CASSLSEAGANVLTF. The chain joins TRBV11-2 to TRBJ2-6; D call uncertain. Germline CDR1 SGHAT, CDR2 FQNNGV. This CDR3 has 15 residues. V lost 2 bases, J lost 2 bases, and 7 bases lay in between.